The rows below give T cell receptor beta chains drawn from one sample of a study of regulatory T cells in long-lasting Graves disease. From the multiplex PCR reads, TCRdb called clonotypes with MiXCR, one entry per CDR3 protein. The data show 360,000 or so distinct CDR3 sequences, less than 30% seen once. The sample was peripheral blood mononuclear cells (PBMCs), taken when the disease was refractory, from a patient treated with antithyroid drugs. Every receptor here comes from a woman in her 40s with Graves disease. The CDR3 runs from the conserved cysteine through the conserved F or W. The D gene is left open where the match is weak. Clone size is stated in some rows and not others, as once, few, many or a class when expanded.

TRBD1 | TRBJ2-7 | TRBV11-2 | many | TGTGCCAGCAGCCCAACGGGACAGGGTGTCGACGAGCAGTACTTC | CASSPTGQGVDEQYF
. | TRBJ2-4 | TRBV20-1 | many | TGCAGTGCTAGAGCTGCCCTAATAGCCAAAAACATTCAGTACTTC | CSARAALIAKNIQYF
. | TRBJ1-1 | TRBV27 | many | TGTGCCAGCAGCCACAACACTGAAGCTTTCTTT | CASSHNTEAFF
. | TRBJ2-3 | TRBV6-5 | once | TGTGCCAGCAGTTATTCGTCAGCCACACGAGATACGCAGTATTTT | CASSYSSATRDTQYF
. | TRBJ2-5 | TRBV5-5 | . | TGTGCCAGCAGCCGGGACTGGAGTGAGACCCAGTACTTC | CASSRDWSETQYF
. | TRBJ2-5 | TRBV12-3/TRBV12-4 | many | TGTGCCAGCAGTCTTACGCGGCAGGGGAGGACGGAGACCCAGTACTTC | CASSLTRQGRTETQYF
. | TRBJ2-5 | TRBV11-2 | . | TGTGCCAGCAGCTTGGGACTGGCGCTTGACGCCCAGTACTTC | CASSLGLALDAQYF
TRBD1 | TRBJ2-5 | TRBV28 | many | TGTGCCAGCAGTGATATCAGGGGGCAGGAGACCCAGTACTTC | CASSDIRGQETQYF
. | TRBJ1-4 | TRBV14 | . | TGTGCCAGCAGCCAAGACCAGGGTCAAGAAAAACTGTTTTTT | CASSQDQGQEKLFF
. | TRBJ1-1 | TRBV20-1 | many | TGCAGTGCTAGAGATGCGGGATTGGGGGCGGGTAAAGCTTTCTTT | CSARDAGLGAGKAFF
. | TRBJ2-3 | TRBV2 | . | TGTGCCAGCAGTGCGGTAGGACCAACGCAGTATTTT | CASSAVGPTQYF
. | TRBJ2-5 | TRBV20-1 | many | TGCAGTGCAAATACTCAGGGACCGGAGACCCAGTACTTC | CSANTQGPETQYF
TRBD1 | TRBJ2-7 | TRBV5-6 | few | TGTGCCAGCAGCTGGTGGACAGGGGGGGCCTACGAGCAGTACTTC | CASSWWTGGAYEQYF
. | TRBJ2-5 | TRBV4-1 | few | TGCGCCAGCAGCCAAGAGGAGGTCAGGGGACAAGAGACCCAGTACTTC | CASSQEEVRGQETQYF
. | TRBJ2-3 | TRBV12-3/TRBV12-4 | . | TGTGCCAGCAGCATCGGGACGGGCCCAGATACGCAGTATTTT | CASSIGTGPDTQYF
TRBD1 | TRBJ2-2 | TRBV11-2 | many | TGTGCCAGCAGCTCCCTACCTGGGGACAGGCGGACCGGGGAGCTGTTTTTT | CASSSLPGDRRTGELFF
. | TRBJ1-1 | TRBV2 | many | TGTGCCAGCAGGGAGACAGAGATGAACACTGAAGCTTTCTTT | CASRETEMNTEAFF
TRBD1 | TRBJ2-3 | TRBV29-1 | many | TGCAGCGTCTCACGCTTATACGACAGGGGGGATACGCAGTATTTT | CSVSRLYDRGDTQYF
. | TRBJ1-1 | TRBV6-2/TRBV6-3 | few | TGTGCCAGCAGTTACTCAACGGGCTCCACTGAAGCTTTCTTT | CASSYSTGSTEAFF
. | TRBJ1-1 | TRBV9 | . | TGTGCCAGCAGCGCCTACCGGGGAGGCGCTGAAGCTTTCTTT | CASSAYRGGAEAFF
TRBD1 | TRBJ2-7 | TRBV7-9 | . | TGTGCCAGCAGCCCAACCCCCGGGACAGGGTCTCACGAGCAGTACTTC | CASSPTPGTGSHEQYF
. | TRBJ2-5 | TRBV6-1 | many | TGTGCCAGCAGCTGGAGGGCGGAGGAACTGGTACAAGAGACCCAGTACTTC | CASSWRAEELVQETQYF
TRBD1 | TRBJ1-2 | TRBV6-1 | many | TGTGCCACGTGGGAGGGGGCGGTATATGGCTACACCTTC | CATWEGAVYGYTF
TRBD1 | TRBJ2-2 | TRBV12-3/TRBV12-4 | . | TGTGCCAGCAGTTTAGGAGCGTTCAGGGGGTCGAACACCGGGGAGCTGTTTTTT | CASSLGAFRGSNTGELFF
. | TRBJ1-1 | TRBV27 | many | TGTGCCAGCAGTCGTCGGAACACTGAAGCTTTCTTT | CASSRRNTEAFF
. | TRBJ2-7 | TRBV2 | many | TGTGCCAGCAGATCTTTAGGGTCCTCCTACGAGCAGTACTTC | CASRSLGSSYEQYF
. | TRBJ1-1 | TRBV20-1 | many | TGCAGTGCTAGAGATCCGCCAGGGAACACTGAAGCTTTCTTT | CSARDPPGNTEAFF
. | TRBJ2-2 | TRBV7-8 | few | TGTGCCAGCAGCTCACGGGTCCCTAGTCCCGGGGAGCTGTTTTTT | CASSSRVPSPGELFF
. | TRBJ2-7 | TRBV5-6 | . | TGTGCCAGCAGCTTTAAACAGTCCCAGCAGTACTTC | CASSFKQSQQYF
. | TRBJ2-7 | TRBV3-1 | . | TGTGCCAGCAGCCGGACTTGGGGTGGCGGGATCGAGCAGTACTTC | CASSRTWGGGIEQYF
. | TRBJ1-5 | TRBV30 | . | TGTGCCTGGAGTGGCCGGGGCAATCAGCCCCAGCATTTT | CAWSGRGNQPQHF
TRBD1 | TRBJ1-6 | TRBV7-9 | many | TGTGCCAGCAGCCCAACGGGACAGATGGCTTCACCCCTCCACTTT | CASSPTGQMASPLHF
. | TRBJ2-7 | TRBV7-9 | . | TGTGCCAGCAGCCCCACACTGTACCACGAGCAGTACTTC | CASSPTLYHEQYF
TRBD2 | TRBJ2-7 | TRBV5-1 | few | TGCGCCAGCAGCTTGGGGGTACTAGCGGGAGGTGAGCAGTACTTC | CASSLGVLAGGEQYF
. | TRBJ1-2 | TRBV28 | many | TGTGCCAGCAGTTTACGGGCAGGGATGGTCTATGGCTACACCTTC | CASSLRAGMVYGYTF
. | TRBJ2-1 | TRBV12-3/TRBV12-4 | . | TGTGCCAGCAGTAGACTAGTCTACAATGAGCAGTTCTTC | CASSRLVYNEQFF
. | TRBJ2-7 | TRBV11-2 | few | TGTGCCAGCAGCCGGGGACCCCACGGCTCCTACGAGCAGTACTTC | CASSRGPHGSYEQYF
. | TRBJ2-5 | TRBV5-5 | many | TGTGCCAGCGTTCCGTGGCGGGAAGGGGAGACCCAGTACTTC | CASVPWREGETQYF
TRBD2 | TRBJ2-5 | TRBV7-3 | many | TGTGCCAGCAGCCCGGATAGCGGGAGAGAGACCCAGTACTTC | CASSPDSGRETQYF
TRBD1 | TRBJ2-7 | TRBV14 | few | TGTGCCAGCAGCCCATTTGGGACAGGCTACGAGCAGTACTTC | CASSPFGTGYEQYF
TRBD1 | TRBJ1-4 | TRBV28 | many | TGTGCCAGCAGCCCCGGACAGGGATGGGAAAAACTGTTTTTT | CASSPGQGWEKLFF
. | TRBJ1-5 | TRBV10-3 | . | TGTGCCACCCGACCCGGGACGGGCAATCAGCCCCAGCATTTT | CATRPGTGNQPQHF
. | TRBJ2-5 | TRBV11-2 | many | TGTGCCAGCAGCTTAGGGTTCAGGTTACAAGAGACCCAGTACTTC | CASSLGFRLQETQYF
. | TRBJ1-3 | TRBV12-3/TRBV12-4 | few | TGTGCCAGCAGTTTCCCCAGCAGGGCTGACGGAAACACCATATATTTT | CASSFPSRADGNTIYF
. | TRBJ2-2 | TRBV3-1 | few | TGTGCCAGCAGCCAAGATGTCAGTGCCGGGGAGCTGTTTTTT | CASSQDVSAGELFF
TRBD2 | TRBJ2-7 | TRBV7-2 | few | TGTGCCAGCAGCCGCCTAGGCCTAGCGGGGGTCGAGCAGTACTTC | CASSRLGLAGVEQYF
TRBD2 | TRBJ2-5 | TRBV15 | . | TGTGCCACCAGCTTAGCGGGAGGGGAGACCCAGTACTTC | CATSLAGGETQYF
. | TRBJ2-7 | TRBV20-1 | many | TGCAGTGCTAGAGATCTAGGAGACAATACCTACGAGCAGTACTTC | CSARDLGDNTYEQYF
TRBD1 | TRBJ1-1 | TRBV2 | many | TGTGCCAGCAGTGAAAACAGGGGAATTAAGACTGAAGCTTTCTTT | CASSENRGIKTEAFF
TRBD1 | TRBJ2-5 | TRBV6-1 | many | TGTGCCAGCAGTAACGACAGGGGCAGATCTACGAAGACCCAGTACTTC | CASSNDRGRSTKTQYF
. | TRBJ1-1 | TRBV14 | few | TGTGCCAGCAGCCAAGTAGGCGCAGGGGTGAACATTGAAGCTTTCTTT | CASSQVGAGVNIEAFF